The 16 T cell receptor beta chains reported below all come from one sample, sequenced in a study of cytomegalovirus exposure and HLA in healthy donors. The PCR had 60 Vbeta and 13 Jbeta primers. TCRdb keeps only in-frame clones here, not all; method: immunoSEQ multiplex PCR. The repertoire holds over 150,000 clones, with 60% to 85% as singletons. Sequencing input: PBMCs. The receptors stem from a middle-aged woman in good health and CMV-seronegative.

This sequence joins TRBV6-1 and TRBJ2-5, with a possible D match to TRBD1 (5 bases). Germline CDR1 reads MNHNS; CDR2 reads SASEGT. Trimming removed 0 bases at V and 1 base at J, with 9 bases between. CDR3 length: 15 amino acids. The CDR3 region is CASSEARGVQETQYF. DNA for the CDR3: TGTGCCAGCAGTGAAGCAAGGGGCGTCCAAGAGACCCAGTACTTC.

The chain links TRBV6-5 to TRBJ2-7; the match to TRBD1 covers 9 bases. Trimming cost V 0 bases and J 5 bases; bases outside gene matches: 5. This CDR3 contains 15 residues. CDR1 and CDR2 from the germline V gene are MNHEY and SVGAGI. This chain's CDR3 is CASSYSRTGAHEQYF. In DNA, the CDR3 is TGTGCCAGCAGTTACTCCCGGACAGGGGCCCACGAGCAGTACTTC.

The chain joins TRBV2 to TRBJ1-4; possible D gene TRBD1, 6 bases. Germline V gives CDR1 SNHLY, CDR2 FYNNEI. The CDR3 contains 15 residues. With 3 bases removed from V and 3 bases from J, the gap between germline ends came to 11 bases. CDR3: CASSDTGRANEKLFF. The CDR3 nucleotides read TGTGCCAGCAGTGATACAGGGAGGGCTAATGAAAAACTGTTTTTT.

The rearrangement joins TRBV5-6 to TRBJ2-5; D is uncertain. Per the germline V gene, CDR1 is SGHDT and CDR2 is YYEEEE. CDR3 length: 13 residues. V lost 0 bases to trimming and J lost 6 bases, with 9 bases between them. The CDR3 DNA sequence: TGTGCCAGCAGCTTGGGCCGAGCGCAGACCCAGTACTTC. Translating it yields CASSLGRAQTQYF.

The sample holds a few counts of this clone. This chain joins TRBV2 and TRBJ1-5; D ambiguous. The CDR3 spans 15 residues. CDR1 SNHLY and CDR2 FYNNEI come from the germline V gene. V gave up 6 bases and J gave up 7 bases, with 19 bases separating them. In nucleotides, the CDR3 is TGTGCCAGCAGCCAAGGGCAGGCGAGGGTACAGCCCCAGCATTTT. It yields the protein CASSQGQARVQPQHF.

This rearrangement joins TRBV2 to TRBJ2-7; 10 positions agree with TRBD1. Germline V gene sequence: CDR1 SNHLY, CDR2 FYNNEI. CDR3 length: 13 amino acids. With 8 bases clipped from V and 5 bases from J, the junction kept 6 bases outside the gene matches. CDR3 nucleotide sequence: TGTGCCAGCTCCGGGACAGGGGCACACGAGCAGTACTTC. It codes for CASSGTGAHEQYF.

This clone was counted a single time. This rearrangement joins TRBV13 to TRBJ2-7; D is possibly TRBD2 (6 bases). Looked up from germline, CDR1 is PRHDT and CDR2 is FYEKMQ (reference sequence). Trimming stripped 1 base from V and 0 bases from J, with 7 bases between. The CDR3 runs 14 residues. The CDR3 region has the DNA TGTGCCAGCAGCTTAGCGGGGGACTCCTACGAGCAGTACTTC. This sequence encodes CASSLAGDSYEQYF.

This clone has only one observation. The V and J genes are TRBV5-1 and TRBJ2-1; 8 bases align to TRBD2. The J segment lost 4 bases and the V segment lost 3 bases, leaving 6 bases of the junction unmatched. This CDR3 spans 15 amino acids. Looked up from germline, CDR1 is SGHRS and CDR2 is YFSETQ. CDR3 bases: TGCGCCAGCAGCTCTGAGCTAGCGGGTTACAATGAGCAGTTCTTC. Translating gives CASSSELAGYNEQFF.

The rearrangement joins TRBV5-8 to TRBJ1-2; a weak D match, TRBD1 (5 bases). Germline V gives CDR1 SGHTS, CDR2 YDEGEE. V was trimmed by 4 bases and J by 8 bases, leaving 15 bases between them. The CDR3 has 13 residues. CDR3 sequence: CASSLRGVPGYTF. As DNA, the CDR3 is TGTGCCAGCAGCCTTCGGGGGGTCCCGGGCTACACCTTC. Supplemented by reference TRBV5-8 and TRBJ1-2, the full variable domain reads EAGVTQSPTHLIKTRGQQATLRCSPISGHTSVYWYQQALGLGLQFLLWYDEGEERNRGNFPPRFSGRQFPNYSSELNVNALELEDSALYLCASSLRGVPGYTFGSGTRLTVV.

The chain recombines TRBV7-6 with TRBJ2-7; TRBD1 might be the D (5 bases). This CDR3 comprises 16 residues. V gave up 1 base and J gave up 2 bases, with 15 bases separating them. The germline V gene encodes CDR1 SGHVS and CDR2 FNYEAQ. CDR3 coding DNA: TGTGCCAGCAGCTTAGGGCAGGGATACAGTCCCTACGAGCAGTACTTC. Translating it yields CASSLGQGYSPYEQYF.

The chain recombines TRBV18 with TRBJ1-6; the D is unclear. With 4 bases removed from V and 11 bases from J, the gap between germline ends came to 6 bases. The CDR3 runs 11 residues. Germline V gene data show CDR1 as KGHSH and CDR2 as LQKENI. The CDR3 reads CASSLQAPLHF. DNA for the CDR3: TGTGCCAGCTCACTCCAGGCACCCCTCCACTTT. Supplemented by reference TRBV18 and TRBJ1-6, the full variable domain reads NAGVMQNPRHLVRRRGQEARLRCSPMKGHSHVYWYRQLPEEGLKFMVYLQKENIIDESGMPKERFSAEFPKEGPSILRIQQVVRGDSAAYFCASSLQAPLHFGNGTRLTVT.

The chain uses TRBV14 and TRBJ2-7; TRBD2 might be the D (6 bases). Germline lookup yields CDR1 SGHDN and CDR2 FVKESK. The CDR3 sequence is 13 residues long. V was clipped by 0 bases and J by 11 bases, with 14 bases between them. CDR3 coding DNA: TGTGCCAGCAGCCAAGAACAAAGGGGCGGGGAGTACTTC. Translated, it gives CASSQEQRGGEYF.

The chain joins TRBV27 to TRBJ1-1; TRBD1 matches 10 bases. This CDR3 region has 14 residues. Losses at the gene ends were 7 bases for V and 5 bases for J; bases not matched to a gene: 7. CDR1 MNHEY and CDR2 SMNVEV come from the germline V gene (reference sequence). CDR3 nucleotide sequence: TGTGCCAGCACCTCGGGACAGGGGCGAACTGAAGCTTTCTTT. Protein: CASTSGQGRTEAFF.

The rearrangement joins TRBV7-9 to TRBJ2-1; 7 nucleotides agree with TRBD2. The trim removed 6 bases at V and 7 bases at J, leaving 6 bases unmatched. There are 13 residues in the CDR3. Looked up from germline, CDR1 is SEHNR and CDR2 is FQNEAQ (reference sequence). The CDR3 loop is CASRAGGSNEQFF. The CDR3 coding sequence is TGTGCCAGCAGGGCCGGGGGGAGTAATGAGCAGTTCTTC. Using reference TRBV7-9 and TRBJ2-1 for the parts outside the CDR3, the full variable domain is DTGVSQNPRHKITKRGQNVTFRCDPISEHNRLYWYRQTLGQGPEFLTYFQNEAQLEKSRLLSDRFSAERPKGSFSTLEIQRTEQGDSAMYLCASRAGGSNEQFFGPGTRLTVL.

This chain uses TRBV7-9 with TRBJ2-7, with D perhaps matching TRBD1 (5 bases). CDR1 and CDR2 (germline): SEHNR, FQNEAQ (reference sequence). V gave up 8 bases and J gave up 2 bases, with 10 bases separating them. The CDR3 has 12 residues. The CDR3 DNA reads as TGTGCCAGCCAGACAGTCGCCTACGAGCAGTACTTC. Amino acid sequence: CASQTVAYEQYF. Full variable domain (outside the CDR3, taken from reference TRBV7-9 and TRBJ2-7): DTGVSQNPRHKITKRGQNVTFRCDPISEHNRLYWYRQTLGQGPEFLTYFQNEAQLEKSRLLSDRFSAERPKGSFSTLEIQRTEQGDSAMYLCASQTVAYEQYFGPGTRLTVT.

The CDR3 loop reads CASSLDPGVGEKLFF. In nucleotides, the CDR3 is TGTGCCAGCAGCTTAGACCCAGGGGTGGGTGAAAAACTGTTTTTT. J is TRBJ1-4 and V is TRBV11-3, with TRBD1 as a possible D gene (6 bases). From germline, CDR1 is SGHNT and CDR2 YENEEA. V lost 0 bases and J lost 7, with 12 bases in between. The CDR3 sequence is 15 residues long.